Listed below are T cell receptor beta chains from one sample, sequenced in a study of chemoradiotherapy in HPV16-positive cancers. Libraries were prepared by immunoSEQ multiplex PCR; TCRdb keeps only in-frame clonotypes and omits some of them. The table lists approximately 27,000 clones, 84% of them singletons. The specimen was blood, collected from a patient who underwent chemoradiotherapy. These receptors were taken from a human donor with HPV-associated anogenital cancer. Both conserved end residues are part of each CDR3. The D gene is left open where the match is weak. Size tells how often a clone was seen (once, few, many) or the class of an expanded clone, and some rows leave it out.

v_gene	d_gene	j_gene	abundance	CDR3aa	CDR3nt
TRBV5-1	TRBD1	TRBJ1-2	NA	CASSAKTGDGYGYTF	TGCGCCAGCAGCGCGAAGACAGGGGATGGCTATGGCTACACCTTC
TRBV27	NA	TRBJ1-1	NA	CASSFGEHGRREAFF	TGTGCCAGCAGTTTCGGGGAACACGGGAGGAGGGAAGCTTTCTTT
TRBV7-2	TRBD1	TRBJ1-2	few	CASSEQQGVYGYTF	TGTGCCAGCAGCGAACAACAGGGGGTCTATGGCTACACCTTC
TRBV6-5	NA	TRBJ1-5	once	CASRRGADQPQHF	TGTGCCAGCAGGAGGGGGGCGGATCAGCCCCAGCATTTT
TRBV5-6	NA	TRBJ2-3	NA	CASSLSGMHRGSDTQYF	TGTGCCAGCAGCTTGAGCGGGATGCACAGGGGATCAGATACGCAGTATTTT
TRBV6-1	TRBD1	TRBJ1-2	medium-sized	CASSEGDRVGPGYTF	TGTGCCAGCAGTGAAGGGGACAGGGTCGGCCCCGGCTACACCTTC
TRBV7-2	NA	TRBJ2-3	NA	CASSLAAGSTDTQYF	TGTGCCAGCAGCTTAGCCGCGGGGAGCACAGATACGCAGTATTTT
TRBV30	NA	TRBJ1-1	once	CAWSGQGWTEAFF	TGTGCCTGGAGTGGTCAGGGATGGACTGAAGCTTTCTTT
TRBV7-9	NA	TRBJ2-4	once	CASSFNTGNIQYF	TGTGCCAGCAGCTTTAACACGGGGAACATTCAGTACTTC
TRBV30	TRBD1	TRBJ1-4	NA	CAWREQETGGEKLFF	TGTGCCTGGAGGGAACAGGAGACAGGGGGTGAAAAACTGTTTTTT
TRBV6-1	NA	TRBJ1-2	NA	CASSEVGPRANYGYTF	TGTGCCAGCAGTGAAGTAGGGCCTCGAGCTAACTATGGCTACACCTTC
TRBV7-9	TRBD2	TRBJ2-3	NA	CASSLGLAGGRVTDTQYF	TGTGCCAGCAGCTTGGGACTAGCGGGGGGGCGTGTCACAGATACGCAGTATTTT
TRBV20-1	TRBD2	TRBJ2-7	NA	CSVGREEQYF	TGCAGTGTTGGGAGGGAGGAGCAGTACTTC
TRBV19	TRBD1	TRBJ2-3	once	CASSIYQGETDTQYF	TGTGCCAGTAGTATATATCAGGGGGAGACAGATACGCAGTATTTT
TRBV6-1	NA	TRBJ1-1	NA	CASSNRGNTEAFF	TGTGCCAGCAGTAACCGGGGGAACACTGAAGCTTTCTTT
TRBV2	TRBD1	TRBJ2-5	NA	CASSEEGAWETQYF	TGTGCCAGCAGTGAAGAGGGGGCTTGGGAGACCCAGTACTTC
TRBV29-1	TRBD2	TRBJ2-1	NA	CSVDSGGGAHNEQFF	TGCAGCGTTGATTCGGGCGGGGGGGCCCACAATGAGCAGTTCTTC
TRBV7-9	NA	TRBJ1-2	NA	CASSLDRERDGYTF	TGTGCCAGCAGCTTAGATAGGGAAAGGGATGGCTACACCTTC
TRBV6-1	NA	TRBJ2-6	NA	CASGGLSSGANVLTF	TGTGCCAGCGGAGGACTATCCTCTGGGGCCAACGTCCTGACTTTC
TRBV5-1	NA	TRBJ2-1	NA	CASRPAVSSYNEQFF	TGCGCCAGCAGACCGGCCGTGAGCTCCTACAATGAGCAGTTCTTC
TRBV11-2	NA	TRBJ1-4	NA	CASTRSGGATNEKLFF	TGTGCCAGCACCAGATCCGGGGGCGCAACTAATGAAAAACTGTTTTTT
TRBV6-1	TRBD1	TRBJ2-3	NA	CASSRTGLTDTQYF	TGTGCCAGCAGTCGGACAGGGTTAACAGATACGCAGTATTTT
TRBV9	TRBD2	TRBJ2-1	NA	CASSVETSGGESYNEQFF	TGTGCCAGCAGCGTAGAAACTAGCGGGGGGGAATCTTACAATGAGCAGTTCTTC
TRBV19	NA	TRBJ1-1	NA	CASSIAALRANTEAFF	TGTGCCAGTAGTATAGCCGCTCTTAGAGCGAACACTGAAGCTTTCTTT
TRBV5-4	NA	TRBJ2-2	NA	CASSLGFGGGTGELFF	TGTGCCAGCAGCTTGGGATTCGGGGGAGGCACCGGGGAGCTGTTTTTT
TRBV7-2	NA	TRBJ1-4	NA	CASSLEGSNEKLFF	TGTGCCAGCAGCTTAGAGGGGTCTAATGAAAAACTGTTTTTT
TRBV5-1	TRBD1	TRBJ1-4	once	CASSVGTGDEKLFF	TGCGCCAGCAGCGTCGGGACAGGGGATGAAAAACTGTTTTTT
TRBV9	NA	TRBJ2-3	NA	CASSAHTDTQYF	TGTGCCAGCAGCGCACACACAGATACGCAGTATTTT
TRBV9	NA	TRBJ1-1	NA	CASSVGRGISEAFF	TGTGCCAGCAGCGTAGGTAGGGGGATATCTGAAGCTTTCTTT
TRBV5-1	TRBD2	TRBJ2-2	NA	CASSLRFGGGPGTGELFF	TGCGCCAGCAGCTTGCGTTTCGGCGGGGGGCCGGGCACCGGGGAGCTGTTTTTT
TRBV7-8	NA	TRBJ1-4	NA	CASSLGVFRRRANEKLFF	TGTGCCAGCAGCTTAGGAGTTTTCAGGAGGAGGGCTAATGAAAAACTGTTTTTT
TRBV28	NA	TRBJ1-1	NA	CASSSQGTNTEAFF	TGTGCCAGCAGTTCCCAGGGGACCAACACTGAAGCTTTCTTT
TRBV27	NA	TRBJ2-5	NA	CASMLLGEETQYF	TGTGCCAGCATGCTTTTGGGGGAGGAGACCCAGTACTTC
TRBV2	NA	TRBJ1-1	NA	CASRPQGSSEAFF	TGTGCCAGCAGGCCACAGGGTTCGTCTGAAGCTTTCTTT
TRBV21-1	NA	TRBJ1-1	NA	CASSSQFSQENTEAFF	TGTGCCAGCAGCTCCCAATTTTCACAGGAGAACACTGAAGCTTTCTTT
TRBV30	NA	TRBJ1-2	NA	CAWTYPNLGAADYGYTF	TGTGCCTGGACCTATCCCAACTTAGGGGCAGCGGACTATGGCTACACCTTC
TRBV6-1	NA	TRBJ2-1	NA	CASSELEGGNEQFF	TGTGCCAGCAGTGAACTGGAGGGGGGCAATGAGCAGTTCTTC